The clone carrying this T cell receptor beta chain was seen repeatedly, ten times or more. The data stem from a study of T-cell reconstitution after alpha-beta-depleted transplantation in children. V lost 2 bases, J lost 5 bases, and 10 bases lay in between. CDR1 MNHEY and CDR2 SMNVEV come from the germline V gene (reference sequence). This CDR3 has 14 amino acids. A library of TCRbeta sequences, prepared with unique molecular identifiers, was generated. TCRdb passed the PCR reads through MiXCR, listing each CDR3 protein once. The table lists a few hundred thousand distinct CDR3 sequences, about 7% of them singletons.

The TCR sequence derives from a boy between 2 and 10 years old with acute lymphoblastic leukemia, due to receive a stem cell transplant. This sequence joins TRBV27 and TRBJ2-1; D is possibly TRBD2 (5 bases). The sample consisted of PBMCs, taken before TCRalphabeta/CD19-depleted stem cell transplant. The CDR3 DNA reads TGTGCCAGCAGTTTAGGACTGATGGACAATGAGCAGTTCTTC. It is translated as CASSLGLMDNEQFF.